The rows below give T cell receptor beta chains drawn from one sample of a study of cytomegalovirus exposure and HLA in healthy donors. Libraries were prepared by immunoSEQ multiplex PCR; TCRdb keeps only in-frame clonotypes and omits some of them. The sample contains about 160,000 clones, about three quarters of which appear only once. Material: PBMCs. All receptors come from a female donor in good health and CMV-seronegative. Each CDR3 is given with its conserved first and last residue. The D gene is left open where the match is weak. The size of a clone is reported for some rows only, either as once, few or many, or as a class for expanded clones.

J: TRBJ2-7
D: TRBD1
V: TRBV9
length: 14
size: -
CDR3: CASSGTGGGYEQYF
DNA: TGTGCCAGCAGCGGGACAGGGGGCGGGTACGAGCAGTACTTC

J: TRBJ2-7
D: -
V: TRBV2
length: 11
size: -
CDR3: CASSEVLGQYF
DNA: TGTGCCAGCAGTGAAGTTCTCGGGCAGTACTTC

J: TRBJ1-6
D: TRBD1
V: TRBV9
length: 15
size: -
CDR3: CASSVRDSRDSPLHF
DNA: TGTGCCAGCAGCGTCCGGGACAGTAGAGATTCACCCCTCCACTTT

J: TRBJ2-1
D: -
V: TRBV27
length: 16
size: -
CDR3: CASSLSGQIHYNEQFF
DNA: TGTGCCAGCAGTTTGTCAGGACAGATACACTACAATGAGCAGTTCTTC

J: TRBJ1-4
D: -
V: TRBV5-4
length: 14
size: once
CDR3: CASSWGGFGEKLFF
DNA: TGTGCCAGCAGCTGGGGGGGTTTTGGTGAAAAACTGTTTTTT

J: TRBJ2-1
D: TRBD1
V: TRBV7-3
length: 16
size: -
CDR3: CASSSRDRETGNEQFF
DNA: TGTGCCAGCAGCTCCCGGGACAGGGAGACCGGGAATGAGCAGTTCTTC

J: TRBJ1-1
D: TRBD1
V: TRBV5-4
length: 14
size: -
CDR3: CASRRDRLNTEAFF
DNA: TGTGCCAGCAGACGGGACAGATTGAACACTGAAGCTTTCTTT

J: TRBJ2-7
D: -
V: TRBV2
length: 13
size: -
CDR3: CASILSVSYEQYF
DNA: TGTGCCAGCATCCTGAGCGTGTCCTACGAGCAGTACTTC

J: TRBJ2-2
D: -
V: TRBV19
length: 15
size: -
CDR3: CASSVPGTTTGELFF
DNA: TGTGCCAGTAGTGTACCCGGGACAACGACCGGGGAGCTGTTTTTT

J: TRBJ2-3
D: -
V: TRBV7-9
length: 16
size: few
CDR3: CASSHREKGGTDTQYF
DNA: TGTGCCAGCAGCCACAGGGAGAAGGGTGGCACAGATACGCAGTATTTT

J: TRBJ2-7
D: TRBD1
V: TRBV27
length: 14
size: -
CDR3: CASSRDRSSYEQYF
DNA: TGTGCCAGCAGCCGGGACAGGAGCTCCTACGAGCAGTACTTC

J: TRBJ1-2
D: TRBD1
V: TRBV11-2
length: 14
size: -
CDR3: CASSPWTGGYGYTF
DNA: TGTGCCAGCAGCCCTTGGACAGGCGGCTATGGCTACACCTTC